A selection of T cell receptor beta chains follows, all from one sample in a study of blood T cells in healthy people across ages. TCRdb reprocessed the 5' RACE reads with MiXCR, giving one entry per CDR3 protein. The table shows more than 800,000 distinct CDR3 sequences, with around 30% occurring only once. The sequenced sample consisted of blood. These receptors were collected from a woman aged 80 or over in good health. The CDR3 runs from the conserved cysteine through the conserved F or W. A D gene is named only where the DNA matches it firmly. Clone size is stated in some rows and not others, as once, few, many or a class when expanded.

V	J	size	D	CDR3	DNA
TRBV12-3/TRBV12-4	TRBJ1-2	many	NA	CASRTPAQTYYTF	TGTGCCAGCAGGACACCGGCACAGACATATTACACCTTC
TRBV6-5	TRBJ2-2	NA	TRBD1	CASSSPTGGNGELFF	TGTGCCAGCAGTTCCCCGACAGGGGGCAACGGGGAGCTGTTTTTT
TRBV6-6	TRBJ2-2	NA	NA	CASSPPSGGGELFF	TGTGCCAGCAGCCCCCCCTCCGGGGGCGGGGAGCTGTTTTTT
TRBV27	TRBJ2-6	many	NA	CATYGTGSLHSGANVLTF	TGTGCCACCTACGGCACAGGGAGCCTTCACTCTGGGGCCAACGTCCTGACTTTC
TRBV7-2	TRBJ2-1	NA	NA	CASSPAQGRYNEQFF	TGTGCCAGCAGCCCCGCTCAGGGGAGGTACAATGAGCAGTTCTTC
TRBV15	TRBJ2-1	once	NA	CATGRMSSYNEQFF	TGTGCCACCGGACGGATGAGCTCCTACAATGAGCAGTTCTTC
TRBV11-2	TRBJ2-1	NA	NA	CASSLASETNEQFF	TGTGCCAGCAGCTTAGCTAGCGAGACGAATGAGCAGTTCTTC
TRBV15	TRBJ1-4	few	NA	CATSSRQLKNEKLFF	TGTGCCACCAGCAGCCGACAGTTAAAAAATGAAAAACTGTTTTTT
TRBV20-1	TRBJ1-5	few	TRBD1	CSASPWGTGDSNQPQHF	TGCAGTGCTAGCCCCTGGGGGACAGGGGATAGCAATCAGCCCCAGCATTTT
TRBV12-3/TRBV12-4	TRBJ2-3	once	TRBD2	CASAERGGRGTDTQYF	TGTGCCAGCGCCGAGAGGGGAGGGAGAGGCACAGATACGCAGTATTTT
TRBV7-2	TRBJ1-2	many	NA	CASSLGLGQFFRGYTF	TGTGCCAGCAGCTTAGGACTAGGACAGTTTTTCCGGGGCTACACCTTC
TRBV7-2	TRBJ2-1	many	NA	CASSSYSQTDEQFF	TGTGCCAGCAGCTCTTACTCCCAGACGGATGAGCAGTTCTTC
TRBV12-3/TRBV12-4	TRBJ1-2	NA	NA	CASSAGGSNYGYTF	TGTGCCAGCTCGGCCGGGGGTTCTAACTATGGCTACACCTTC
TRBV6-6	TRBJ1-1	many	NA	CASSREGDTEAFF	TGTGCCAGCAGTAGGGAGGGGGACACTGAAGCTTTCTTT
TRBV3-1	TRBJ1-2	few	NA	CASRIQQSAYGYTF	TGTGCCAGCAGGATACAGCAATCGGCCTATGGCTACACCTTC
TRBV5-1	TRBJ2-2	few	TRBD1	CASSLDGTVNTGELFF	TGCGCCAGCAGCTTGGATGGGACAGTGAACACCGGGGAGCTGTTTTTT
TRBV29-1	TRBJ1-4	few	TRBD1	CSAVTGANEKLFF	TGCAGCGCCGTGACAGGGGCTAATGAAAAACTGTTTTTT
TRBV3-1	TRBJ1-5	many	NA	CASSQELNQPQHF	TGTGCCAGCAGCCAAGAGTTGAATCAGCCCCAGCATTTT
TRBV4-1	TRBJ2-7	once	NA	CASAPSMGGRTYEQYF	TGCGCCAGCGCCCCATCAATGGGGGGCCGAACCTACGAGCAGTACTTC
TRBV4-3	TRBJ2-4	many	NA	CASSQDATRGAKNIQYF	TGCGCCAGCAGCCAAGACGCTACCCGGGGGGCCAAAAACATTCAGTACTTC
TRBV20-1	TRBJ1-1	NA	NA	CSARQPGIHMNTEAFF	TGCAGTGCTAGACAACCGGGAATTCATATGAACACTGAAGCTTTCTTT
TRBV13	TRBJ1-3	few	NA	CASSSDSSGNTIYF	TGTGCCAGCAGCTCCGACAGCTCTGGAAACACCATATATTTT
TRBV18	TRBJ1-4	few	TRBD1	CASSARTGRNEKLFF	TGTGCCAGCTCAGCGAGGACAGGGCGGAATGAAAAACTGTTTTTT
TRBV5-6	TRBJ1-5	many	NA	CASSLFATGTSNQPQHF	TGTGCCAGCAGCTTGTTTGCGACAGGAACTAGCAATCAGCCCCAGCATTTT
TRBV20-1	TRBJ2-6	many	NA	CSARDDSGNVLTF	TGCAGTGCTAGAGATGATAGCGGAAACGTCCTGACTTTC
TRBV20-1	TRBJ1-5	NA	TRBD1	CSARDRIDRGQGQPQHF	TGCAGTGCTAGAGATCGAATCGACAGGGGGCAGGGACAGCCCCAGCATTTT
TRBV7-2	TRBJ2-5	many	TRBD2	CASSLGWGGSETQYF	TGTGCCAGCAGCTTAGGGTGGGGAGGGTCGGAGACCCAGTACTTC
TRBV20-1	TRBJ2-5	many	NA	CSALRGQTQETQYF	TGCAGTGCCCTCCGGGGCCAAACACAAGAGACCCAGTACTTC
TRBV3-1	TRBJ2-7	NA	NA	CASSPLAQPYEQYF	TGTGCCAGCAGCCCTCTAGCGCAACCCTACGAGCAGTACTTC
TRBV14	TRBJ1-2	NA	TRBD1	CASSQVDRGGYGYTF	TGTGCCAGCAGCCAAGTTGACAGGGGAGGCTATGGCTACACCTTC
TRBV6-2/TRBV6-3	TRBJ2-4	many	NA	CASRTGLLAKNIQYF	TGTGCCAGCAGGACGGGACTTTTAGCCAAAAACATTCAGTACTTC
TRBV4-3	TRBJ2-1	NA	NA	CASSQVPTPAGDEQFF	TGCGCCAGCAGCCAAGTCCCCACACCAGCTGGGGATGAGCAGTTCTTC
TRBV28	TRBJ2-3	NA	TRBD2	CASSPWGAGDGGTQYF	TGTGCCAGCAGCCCCTGGGGCGCGGGAGACGGAGGGACGCAGTATTTT
TRBV7-2	TRBJ2-7	many	NA	CASSSAEGGAYEQYF	TGTGCCAGCAGCTCCGCGGAGGGCGGGGCCTACGAGCAGTACTTC
TRBV12-3/TRBV12-4	TRBJ1-1	few	NA	CASSLQRETEAFF	TGTGCCAGCAGTTTACAGAGGGAAACTGAAGCTTTCTTT
TRBV28	TRBJ2-7	NA	TRBD1	CASSWGTGDYEQYF	TGTGCCAGCAGTTGGGGAACAGGGGACTACGAGCAGTACTTC
TRBV20-1	TRBJ2-7	NA	NA	CSPFGLLSSYSEQYF	TGCAGCCCCTTTGGGCTTCTGAGCTCCTACAGTGAGCAGTACTTC
TRBV29-1	TRBJ1-6	few	TRBD1	CSVKTGARNSPLHF	TGCAGCGTTAAAACAGGGGCAAGGAATTCACCCCTCCACTTT
TRBV20-1	TRBJ2-7	few	TRBD1	CSAFLPGTGAAGPYEQYF	TGCAGTGCTTTTCTCCCCGGGACAGGGGCCGCGGGCCCCTACGAGCAGTACTTC
TRBV12-3/TRBV12-4	TRBJ1-2	NA	TRBD1	CASSLGDRGLGGYTF	TGTGCCAGCAGTTTAGGCGACAGGGGGCTGGGTGGCTACACCTTC
TRBV18	TRBJ2-2	NA	TRBD2	CASSSQTSGNTGELFF	TGTGCCAGCTCGTCCCAGACTAGCGGGAACACCGGGGAGCTGTTTTTT
TRBV5-1	TRBJ2-5	NA	TRBD2	CASSWERGPETQYF	TGCGCCAGCAGCTGGGAGCGGGGGCCCGAGACCCAGTACTTC
TRBV7-6	TRBJ2-5	NA	TRBD2	CASSPLSGENLNEQYF	TGTGCCAGCAGCCCACTTAGCGGGGAGAACCTTAATGAGCAGTACTTC
TRBV7-2	TRBJ2-1	NA	NA	CASSLAGILGVEQFF	TGTGCCAGCAGCTTAGCTGGAATCCTGGGGGTTGAGCAGTTCTTC
TRBV4-3	TRBJ1-2	many	NA	CASSRRQSSGYTF	TGCGCCAGCAGCCGAAGACAGAGTAGCGGCTACACCTTC
TRBV19	TRBJ1-6	NA	NA	CAIGTGDDSPLHF	TGTGCCATCGGGACTGGGGATGATTCACCCCTCCACTTT
TRBV5-1	TRBJ2-3	many	NA	CASSKGGSTDTQYF	TGCGCCAGCAGTAAGGGGGGGAGCACAGATACGCAGTATTTT
TRBV3-1	TRBJ2-5	many	TRBD2	CASSQDLSSGGLETQYF	TGTGCCAGCAGCCAAGACTTGAGTAGCGGGGGATTAGAGACCCAGTACTTC